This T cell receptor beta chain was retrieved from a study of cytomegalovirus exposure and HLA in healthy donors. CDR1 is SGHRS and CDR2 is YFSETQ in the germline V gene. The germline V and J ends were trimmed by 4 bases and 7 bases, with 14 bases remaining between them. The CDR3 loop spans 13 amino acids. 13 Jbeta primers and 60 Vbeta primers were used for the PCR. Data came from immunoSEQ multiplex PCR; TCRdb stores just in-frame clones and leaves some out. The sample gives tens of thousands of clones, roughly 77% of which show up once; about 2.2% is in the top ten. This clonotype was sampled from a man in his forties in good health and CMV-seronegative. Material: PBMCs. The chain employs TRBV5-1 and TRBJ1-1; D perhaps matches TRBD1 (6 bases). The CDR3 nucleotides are TGCGCCAGCAGCCCGCAGGGGCTGGATGAAGCTTTCTTT. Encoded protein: CASSPQGLDEAFF.